The clone carrying this T cell receptor beta chain was picked up one time. The antigen remains unidentified. For TCR, cDNA came from 5'RACE template switching, which added a universal primer site and UMIs. TCRdb analysed the 5' RACE reads with MiXCR anew, one entry per CDR3 protein. The data show hundreds of thousands of distinct CDR3 sequences, roughly 3.5% seen once. This record comes from a study of T cells after yellow fever vaccination. Study background: Low-cell-number fractions underwent preparation using SMART-Seq v4 Ultra Low Input.

V lost 5 bases, J lost 1 base, and 10 bases stayed unmatched. Germline values: CDR1 DFQATT, CDR2 SNEGSKA (reference sequence). This CDR3 is built from 16 residues. Broader study findings: Peak timing came faster in the weaker secondary response, day 5 versus 15. Abundant contaminating clonotypes from the bulk population could appear in FACS-sorted repertoires.

This receptor was obtained from a man between 18 and 29 years old who received the YFV17D yellow fever vaccine. The J gene is TRBJ2-3, the V gene TRBV20-1; 9 bases are shared with TRBD2. The sample consisted of PBMCs, taken on the day of the yellow fever booster vaccination. In DNA, the CDR3 is TGCAGTGCTCCGCACCGAGCGGGGGGTCGCACAGATACGCAGTATTTT. This sequence encodes CSAPHRAGGRTDTQYF.